The entry below describes one T cell receptor (beta chain). This CDR3 is also generated by other DNA sequences in the sample. This record belongs to a study of T cells in localized non-small cell lung cancer. Data came from immunoSEQ multiplex PCR; TCRdb stores just in-frame clones and leaves some out. The table records about 48,000 clones, approximately 80% of them present only once. Trimming cost V 4 bases and J 1 base, with 8 bases left between them. CDR3 size: 13 residues. Germline loops: CDR1 SGHDT, CDR2 YYEEEE. V and J are TRBV5-6 and TRBJ1-1, with D hard to call. Sequences were derived from peripheral blood, sampled before any cancer treatment. The sequence was collected from a man between 40 and 69 years old with stage I squamous cell lung carcinoma. The CDR3 spells CASSLRGNTEAFF. The DNA for the CDR3 is TGTGCCAGCAGCCTACGGGGGAACACTGAAGCTTTCTTT.